The subject of this entry is one T cell receptor beta chain. The target antigen is unknown. Time point meaning: baseline pretreatment blood. Treatment denoted: 15 Gy SBRT to primary tumor, nephrectomy 4 weeks later. After SBRT, blood was collected at 2 and 4 weeks, plus baseline. Clear cell pathology was present in this patient's renal cell carcinoma. The data were taken from a study of radiation and T cells in renal cell carcinoma. General observations from the study: Top tumor clonotypes rose in blood 2 weeks post-radiation, then contracted.

V gave up 2 bases and J gave up 6 bases; unmatched junction bases: 18. The germline V gene has CDR1 SGHRS and CDR2 YFSETQ. The CDR3 has 19 amino acids. This table comes from immunoSEQ multiplex PCR, and its TCRdb copy is limited to in-frame clones, with some not included. This table has 94,000 or so clones, under 90% appearing once. This clonotype was sampled from a man in his fifties or sixties with renal cell carcinoma. This sample comprised blood, obtained from a patient whose treatment included radiotherapy and nephrectomy. The genes are TRBV5-1 and TRBJ2-2; TRBD2 aligns across 8 bases. DNA of the CDR3: TGCGCCAGCAGCTTCGCGCTTTATACGAGCGGGAGAGGGGCCGGGGAGCTGTTTTTT. It is translated as CASSFALYTSGRGAGELFF.